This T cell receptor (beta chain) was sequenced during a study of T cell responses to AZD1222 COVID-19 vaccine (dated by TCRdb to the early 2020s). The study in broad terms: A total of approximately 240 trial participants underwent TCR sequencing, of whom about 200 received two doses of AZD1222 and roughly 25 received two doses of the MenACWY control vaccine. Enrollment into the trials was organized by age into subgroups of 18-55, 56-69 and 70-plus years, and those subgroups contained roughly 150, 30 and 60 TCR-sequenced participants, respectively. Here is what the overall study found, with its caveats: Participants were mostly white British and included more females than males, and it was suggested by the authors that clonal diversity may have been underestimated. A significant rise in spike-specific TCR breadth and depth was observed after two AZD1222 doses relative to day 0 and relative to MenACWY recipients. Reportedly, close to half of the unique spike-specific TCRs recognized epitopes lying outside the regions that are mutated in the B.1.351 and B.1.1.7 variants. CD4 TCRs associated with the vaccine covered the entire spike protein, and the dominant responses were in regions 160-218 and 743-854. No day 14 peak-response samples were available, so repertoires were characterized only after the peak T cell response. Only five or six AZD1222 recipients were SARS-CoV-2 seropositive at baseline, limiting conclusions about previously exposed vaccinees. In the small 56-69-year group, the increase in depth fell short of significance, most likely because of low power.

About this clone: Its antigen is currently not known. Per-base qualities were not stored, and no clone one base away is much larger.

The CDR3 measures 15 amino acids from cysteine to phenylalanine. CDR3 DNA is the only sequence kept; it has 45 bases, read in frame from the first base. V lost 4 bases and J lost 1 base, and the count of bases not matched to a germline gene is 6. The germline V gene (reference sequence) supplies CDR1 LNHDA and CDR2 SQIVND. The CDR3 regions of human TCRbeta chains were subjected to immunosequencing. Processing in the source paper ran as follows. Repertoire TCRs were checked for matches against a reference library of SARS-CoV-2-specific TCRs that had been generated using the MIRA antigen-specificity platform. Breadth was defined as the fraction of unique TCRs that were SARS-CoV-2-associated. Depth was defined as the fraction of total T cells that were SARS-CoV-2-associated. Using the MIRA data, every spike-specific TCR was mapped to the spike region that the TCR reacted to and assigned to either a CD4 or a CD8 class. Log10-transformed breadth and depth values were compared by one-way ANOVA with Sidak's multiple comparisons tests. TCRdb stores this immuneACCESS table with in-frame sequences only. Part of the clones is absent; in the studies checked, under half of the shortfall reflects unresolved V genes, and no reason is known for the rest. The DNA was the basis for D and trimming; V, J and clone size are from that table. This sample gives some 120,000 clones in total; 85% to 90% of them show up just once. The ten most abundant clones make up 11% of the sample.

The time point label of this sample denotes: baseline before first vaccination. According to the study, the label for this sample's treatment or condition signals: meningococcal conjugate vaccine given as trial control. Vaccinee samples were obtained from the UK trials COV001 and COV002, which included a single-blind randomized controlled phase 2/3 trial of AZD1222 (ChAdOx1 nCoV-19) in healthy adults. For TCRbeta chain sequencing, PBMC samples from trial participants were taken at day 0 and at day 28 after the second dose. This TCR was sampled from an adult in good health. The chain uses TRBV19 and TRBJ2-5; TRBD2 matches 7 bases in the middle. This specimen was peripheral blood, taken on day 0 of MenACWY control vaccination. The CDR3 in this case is CASSTAGVLQETQYF. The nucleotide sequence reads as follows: TGTGCCAGTAGTACGGCGGGAGTACTCCAAGAGACCCAGTACTTC.